Described below is a single TCR beta chain sequence and its context. This clone was detected only once. The antigen it binds to is not known. Base qualities are missing; no much larger clone stands one base away. TCRbeta CDR3 regions were amplified from genomic DNA using the immunoSEQ Assay, a bias-controlled multiplex PCR. Regarding the original processing steps: Nucleated cell counts per sample were estimated from amplification of reference gene primers within the assay. Sequence reads were collapsed and filtered to measure the absolute abundance of every unique TCRbeta CDR3 rearrangement. For each sample, productive Simpson clonality was calculated as the square root of Simpson's diversity index across productive rearrangements. What TCRdb holds here is the immuneACCESS table cut down to in-frame rearrangements. Part of the clones is not present; checked against another copy, under half of the missing clones reflect an unresolved V gene, and the others are unexplained. The D gene and trimming were derived from the DNA, and the V and J assignments and clone size from that table. The sample profile shows some 330,000 clones; around four fifths of them were found once. The ten most abundant clones make up about 5% of the sample.

These data come from a study of blood T cell repertoires in COVID-19 (dated by TCRdb to about 2020). A note on the overall study: The collaborator samples originated in the United States, Italy and Spain and spanned the acute and convalescent phases of COVID-19. Where available, HLA class I and class II types were taken from metadata supplied by the sample provider and were not determined by assay-based typing. The prospective study material was composed of cDNA or gDNA derived from T cells, B-cell-depleted T cells, or PBMCs. The dataset comprised deeply sampled blood TCRbeta repertoires from subjects exposed to, actively infected with, or recovered from COVID-19. Sample metadata almost always included a de-identified subject ID, COVID-19 status, age in years and sex. The samples were drawn from two sources: the first 160 participants of the ongoing ImmuneRACE study, and 1,254 subjects contributed by 6 global collaborators. The repertoires were released in a freely available public database intended as a resource for research on the immune response to SARS-CoV-2. The full study reports these points: How much clinical and demographic metadata was included differed by source and by participant, and the metadata was provided uncurated.

From cysteine to phenylalanine, the CDR3 is 16 amino acids long. The retained sequence is limited to the CDR3, 48 bases, with the frame set at the first base. CDR1 and CDR2 are read off the germline V gene as SNHLY and FYNNEI. Ends trimmed: V by 6 bases, J by 8 bases; bases unmatched to a gene: 15. Enrolling through a virtual design, the prospective study's participants ranged in age from roughly 18 to 89 years and lived across about two dozen United States geographic areas. Cohort assignment in the prospective study relied on participant-reported clinical history from a screening survey and a study questionnaire. For ImmuneRACE Cohort 3, a participant was defined as recovered based on two consecutive negative NP/OP PCR tests, clearance by a healthcare professional, or resolution of symptoms. In the prospective study, mobile phlebotomists collected whole blood, serum and a nasopharyngeal or oropharyngeal swab from each participant. Participants in the prospective study had the option to provide additional blood draws and questionnaires over an approximately two-month period. Before DNA extraction, prospective study blood samples were shipped either frozen or at room temperature.

The specimen sequenced was PBMCs or T cells enriched from blood (not recorded which). The chain links TRBV2 with TRBJ1-4, with TRBD1 matching 7 junction bases. This receptor was taken from a woman between 45 and 65 years old who had recovered from COVID-19. The sequenced DNA is TGTGCCAGCAGAGCCGGGACAGACGTTCGCCCCGAAAAACTGTTTTTT. Translated, it reads CASRAGTDVRPEKLFF.